A single T cell receptor (beta chain) is shown here with its context. The germline V gene encodes CDR1 MGHDK and CDR2 SYGVNS. V lost 4 bases, J lost 1 base, and 6 bases stayed unmatched. The CDR3 runs to 15 residues. This sample is part of a study of blood T cell repertoires in COVID-19. Study in general: Acute-phase and convalescent COVID-19 samples originated in the United States, Italy and Spain. Sample material is recorded as cDNA or gDNA derived from T cells, B-cell-depleted T cells, or PBMCs.

Per the original data handling: Amplification of reference gene primers was used by the study to estimate nucleated cell counts. TCRdb's copy holds only in-frame clones and misses some; the assay was immunoSEQ multiplex PCR. From that table come the V and J calls and clone size; the DNA was used to work out D and trimming. This sample has roughly 250,000 clones, with about 86% found just once. Sequenced material: peripheral blood. The gene calls are TRBV25-1 and TRBJ1-2; 7 bases are a match to TRBD1. The clonotype originates from a woman aged 55-70 years with active or convalescent COVID-19. As DNA, the CDR3 is TGTGCCAGCAGTGGAGGGACAGCTATTAACTATGGCTACACCTTC. Residues: CASSGGTAINYGYTF.